This T cell receptor (beta chain) stems from a study of blood T cells in healthy people across ages. A remark on this clonotype: Its antigen is currently unknown.

Findings of the study overall: Getting older went along with TCR beta diversity per million T cells dropping roughly linearly.

Germline V CDR1 and CDR2: MNHEY, SVGEGT. V lost 2 bases to trimming and J lost 7 bases, with 9 bases between them. This CDR3 spans 13 amino acids. Together with a sample-barcoded 5' primer, a J-beta primer mix was included in a second PCR lasting about 6 to 11 cycles. MiXCR was run by TCRdb on the 5' RACE reads, yielding one entry per CDR3 protein. The sample contains over 1,200,000 distinct CDR3 sequences, around 55% of which appear only once. The sequenced material came from blood. The chain is built from TRBV6-2 or TRBV6-3 and TRBJ2-1; D uncertain. The sequence was collected from a man aged 18-30 years in good health. CDR3 sequence (DNA): TGTGCCAGCAGTTACAGGGTGATAAATGAGCAGTTCTTC. Translating gives CASSYRVINEQFF.